This T cell receptor beta chain was recorded in a study of OX40 agonist ivuxolimab in advanced cancers. Study at large: Partial responses occurred in three patients (one hepatocellular carcinoma, two cutaneous melanoma).

CDR3 length: 15 amino acids. The ends lost 5 bases at V and 4 bases at J; junction bases unmatched: 10. Germline values: CDR1 SGHVS, CDR2 FNYEAQ. Generated by immunoSEQ multiplex PCR, the TCRdb table keeps only in-frame clones and is missing some. The sample includes fewer than 50,000 clones, just under 90% of them seen just once. The specimen comprised CD4+ or CD8+ T cells sorted from blood, sampled in a trial of the OX40 agonist ivuxolimab. V is TRBV7-6 and J is TRBJ1-2, with TRBD1 identical over 7 bases. The sequence was collected from an adult with an advanced solid tumor such as melanoma, head and neck, liver or kidney cancer. CDR3 DNA: TGTGCCAGCAGCAAAGCCGGGACAGAGACCTATGGCTACACCTTC. It yields the protein CASSKAGTETYGYTF.